This TCR beta chain was documented in a study of shared clonotypes between healthy human individuals. General study findings and limits: Genetic and exposure-history diversity was limited by the few donors. Approximately 5% was the fraction of naive CD4 clonotypes found shared across four donors.

Germline V gene lookup returns CDR1 MNHEY and CDR2 SMNVEV (reference sequence). Trimming took 8 bases from V and 2 from J, leaving 13 bases between them. The CDR3 totals 13 residues. In the original processing: Filtering differed for immunoSEQ, which gave only junction sequences without quality scores. Clones were sequenced by immunoSEQ multiplex PCR, and TCRdb holds only the in-frame ones, with some missing. The D gene and trimming were derived from the DNA, and the V and J assignments and clone size from that table. This sample has fewer than 850,000 clones, with about 97% found just once. As to this clone: Its specificity is not known.

Naive CD8 cells were CD45RO-negative, positively selected for CCR7, excluding terminally differentiated effector memory CD45RA+ cells. Those who donated, Caucasian adults without exception, all lived in Nashville, Tennessee. The chain combines TRBV27 with TRBJ2-7, with D unresolved. This TCR derives from a man aged 30 to 39 in good health. The source material was naive CD8+ T cells sorted from blood. As DNA, the CDR3 is TGTGCCAGCCGCTATCGAGCCCCCTACGAGCAGTACTTC. It is translated as CASRYRAPYEQYF.